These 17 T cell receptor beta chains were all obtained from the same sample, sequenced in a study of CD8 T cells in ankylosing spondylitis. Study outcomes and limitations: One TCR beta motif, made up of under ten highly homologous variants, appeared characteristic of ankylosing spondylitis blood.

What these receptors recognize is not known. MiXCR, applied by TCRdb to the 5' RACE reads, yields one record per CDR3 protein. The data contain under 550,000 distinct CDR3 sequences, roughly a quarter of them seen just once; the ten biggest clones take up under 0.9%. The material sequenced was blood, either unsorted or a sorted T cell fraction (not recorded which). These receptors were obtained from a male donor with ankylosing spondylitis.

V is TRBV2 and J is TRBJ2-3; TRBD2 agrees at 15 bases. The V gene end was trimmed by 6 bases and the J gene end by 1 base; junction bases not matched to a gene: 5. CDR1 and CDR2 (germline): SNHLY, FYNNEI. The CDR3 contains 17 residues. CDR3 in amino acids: CASRGLAGGPGTDTQYF. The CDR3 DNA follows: TGTGCCAGCAGAGGACTAGCGGGAGGGCCAGGCACAGATACGCAGTATTTT. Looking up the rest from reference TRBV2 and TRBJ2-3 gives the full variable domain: EPEVTQTPSHQVTQMGQEVILRCVPISNHLYFYWYRQILGQKVEFLVSFYNNEISEKSEIFDDQFSVERPDGSNFTLKIRSTKLEDSAMYFCASRGLAGGPGTDTQYFGPGTRLTVL.

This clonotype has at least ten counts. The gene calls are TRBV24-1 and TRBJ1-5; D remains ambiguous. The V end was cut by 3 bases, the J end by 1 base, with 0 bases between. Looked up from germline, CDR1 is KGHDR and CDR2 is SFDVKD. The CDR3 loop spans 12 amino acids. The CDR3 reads CATSDSNQPQHF. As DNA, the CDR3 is TGTGCCACCAGTGATAGCAATCAGCCCCAGCATTTT.

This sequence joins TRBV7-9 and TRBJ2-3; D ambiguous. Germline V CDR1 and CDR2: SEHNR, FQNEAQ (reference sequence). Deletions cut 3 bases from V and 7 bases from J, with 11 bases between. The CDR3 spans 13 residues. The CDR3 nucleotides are TGTGCCAGCAGCTTCCCCCCCGGTAATACGCAGTATTTT. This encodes CASSFPPGNTQYF.

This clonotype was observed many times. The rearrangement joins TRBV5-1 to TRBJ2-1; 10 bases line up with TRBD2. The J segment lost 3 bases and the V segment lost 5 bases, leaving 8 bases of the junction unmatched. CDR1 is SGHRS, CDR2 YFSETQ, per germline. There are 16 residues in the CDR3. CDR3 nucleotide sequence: TGCGCCAGCAGAGTGGGAACTAGCGGGATCTACAATGAGCAGTTCTTC. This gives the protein CASRVGTSGIYNEQFF.

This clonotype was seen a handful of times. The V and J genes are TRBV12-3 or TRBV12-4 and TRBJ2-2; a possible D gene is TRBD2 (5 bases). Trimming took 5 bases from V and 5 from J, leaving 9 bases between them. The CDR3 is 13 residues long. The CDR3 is CASSATRTGELFF. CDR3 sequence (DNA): TGTGCCAGCAGTGCTACTAGGACCGGGGAGCTGTTTTTT.

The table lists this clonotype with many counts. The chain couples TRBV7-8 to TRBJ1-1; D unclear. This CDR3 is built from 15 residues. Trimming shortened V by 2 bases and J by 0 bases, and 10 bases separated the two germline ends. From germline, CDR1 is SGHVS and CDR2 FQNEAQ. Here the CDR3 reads CASSLKRQMNTEAFF. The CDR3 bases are TGTGCCAGCAGCTTAAAACGGCAAATGAACACTGAAGCTTTCTTT.

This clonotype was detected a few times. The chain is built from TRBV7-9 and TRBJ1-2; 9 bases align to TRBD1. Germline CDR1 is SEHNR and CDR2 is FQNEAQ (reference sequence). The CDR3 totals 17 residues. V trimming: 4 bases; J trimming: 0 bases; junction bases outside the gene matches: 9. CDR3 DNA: TGTGCCAGCAGCTCAATCCGGGACAGGGCTGCTAACTATGGCTACACCTTC. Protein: CASSSIRDRAANYGYTF. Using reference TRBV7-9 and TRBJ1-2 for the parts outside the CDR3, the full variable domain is DTGVSQNPRHKITKRGQNVTFRCDPISEHNRLYWYRQTLGQGPEFLTYFQNEAQLEKSRLLSDRFSAERPKGSFSTLEIQRTEQGDSAMYLCASSSIRDRAANYGYTFGSGTRLTVV.

CDR3 nucleotide sequence: TGTGCCAGCAGACTAGCGGACTACTACAATGAGCAGTTCTTC. As protein: CASRLADYYNEQFF. The genes are TRBV6-1 and TRBJ2-1; 8 nucleotides align to TRBD2. This CDR3 region has 14 residues. Germline V gene lookup returns CDR1 MNHNS and CDR2 SASEGT. J was trimmed by 3 bases and V by 6 bases; bases with no gene match: 4.

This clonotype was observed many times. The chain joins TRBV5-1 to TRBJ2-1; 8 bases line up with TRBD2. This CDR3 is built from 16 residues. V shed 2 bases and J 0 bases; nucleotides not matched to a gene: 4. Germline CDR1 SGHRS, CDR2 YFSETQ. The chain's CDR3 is CASSLDSGTSYNEQFF. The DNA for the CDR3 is TGCGCCAGCAGCTTAGATAGCGGGACCTCCTACAATGAGCAGTTCTTC.

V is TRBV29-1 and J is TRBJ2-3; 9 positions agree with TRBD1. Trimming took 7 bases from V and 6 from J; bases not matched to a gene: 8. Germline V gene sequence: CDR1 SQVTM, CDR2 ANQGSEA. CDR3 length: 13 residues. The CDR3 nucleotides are TGCAGCGCCAGGGACAGGGAGGCGGATACGCAGTATTTT. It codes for CSARDREADTQYF.

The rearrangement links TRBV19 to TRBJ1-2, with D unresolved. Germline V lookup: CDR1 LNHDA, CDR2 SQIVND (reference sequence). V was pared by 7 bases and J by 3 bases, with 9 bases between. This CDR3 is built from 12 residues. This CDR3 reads CASTNSYYGYTF. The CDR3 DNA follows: TGTGCCAGTACGAACAGCTACTATGGCTACACCTTC. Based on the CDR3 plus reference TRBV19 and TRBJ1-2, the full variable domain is DGGITQSPKYLFRKEGQNVTLSCEQNLNHDAMYWYRQDPGQGLRLIYYSQIVNDFQKGDIAEGYSVSREKKESFPLTVTSAQKNPTAFYLCASTNSYYGYTFGSGTRLTVV.

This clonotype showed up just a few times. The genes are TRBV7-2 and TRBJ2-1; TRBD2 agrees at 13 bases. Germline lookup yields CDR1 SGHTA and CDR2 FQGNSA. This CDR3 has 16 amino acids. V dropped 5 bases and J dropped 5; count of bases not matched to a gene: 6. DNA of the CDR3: TGTGCCAGCAGCAGACGACTAGCGGGAGGCGACAATGAGCAGTTCTTC. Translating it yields CASSRRLAGGDNEQFF.

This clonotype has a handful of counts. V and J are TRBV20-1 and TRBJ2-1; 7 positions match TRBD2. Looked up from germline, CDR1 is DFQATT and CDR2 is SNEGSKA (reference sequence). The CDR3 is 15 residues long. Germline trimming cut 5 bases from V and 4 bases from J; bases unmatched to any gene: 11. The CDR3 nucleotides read TGCAGTGCTGGGTCGAGCGGGGCCATTTACAATGAGCAGTTCTTC. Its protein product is CSAGSSGAIYNEQFF.

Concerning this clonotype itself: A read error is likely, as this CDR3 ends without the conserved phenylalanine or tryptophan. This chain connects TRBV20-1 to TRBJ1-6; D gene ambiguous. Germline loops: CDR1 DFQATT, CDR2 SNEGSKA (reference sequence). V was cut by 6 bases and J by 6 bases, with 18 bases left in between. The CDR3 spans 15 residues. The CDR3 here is CSAMVPGSRNSPLHL. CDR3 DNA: TGCAGTGCCATGGTACCGGGCTCACGTAATTCACCCCTCCACTTA.

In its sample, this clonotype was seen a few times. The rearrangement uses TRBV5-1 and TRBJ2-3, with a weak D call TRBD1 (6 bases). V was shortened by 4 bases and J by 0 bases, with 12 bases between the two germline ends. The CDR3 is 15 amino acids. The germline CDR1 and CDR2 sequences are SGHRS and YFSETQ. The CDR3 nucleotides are TGCGCCAGCAGCGCTAGGACAGCTAGCACAGATACGCAGTATTTT. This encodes CASSARTASTDTQYF.

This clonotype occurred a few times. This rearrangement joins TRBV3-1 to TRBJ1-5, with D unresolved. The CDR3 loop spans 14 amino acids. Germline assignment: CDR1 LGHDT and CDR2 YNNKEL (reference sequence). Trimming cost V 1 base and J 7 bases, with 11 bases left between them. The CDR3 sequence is CASSQVGASQPQHF. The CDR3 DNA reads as TGTGCCAGCAGCCAAGTCGGTGCGTCCCAGCCCCAGCATTTT. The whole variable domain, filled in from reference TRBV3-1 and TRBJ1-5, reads DTAVSQTPKYLVTQMGNDKSIKCEQNLGHDTMYWYKQDSKKFLKIMFSYNNKELIINETVPNRFSPKSPDKAHLNLHINSLELGDSAVYFCASSQVGASQPQHFGDGTRLSIL.

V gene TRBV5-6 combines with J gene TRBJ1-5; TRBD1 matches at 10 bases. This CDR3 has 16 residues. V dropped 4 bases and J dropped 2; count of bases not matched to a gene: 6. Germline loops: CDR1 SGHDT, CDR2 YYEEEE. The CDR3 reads CASSTGTGAGNQPQHF. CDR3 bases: TGTGCCAGCAGCACCGGGACAGGGGCCGGCAATCAGCCCCAGCATTTT. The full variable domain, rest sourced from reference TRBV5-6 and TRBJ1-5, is DAGVTQSPTHLIKTRGQQVTLRCSPKSGHDTVSWYQQALGQGPQFIFQYYEEEERQRGNFPDRFSGHQFPNYSSELNVNALLLGDSALYLCASSTGTGAGNQPQHFGDGTRLSIL.